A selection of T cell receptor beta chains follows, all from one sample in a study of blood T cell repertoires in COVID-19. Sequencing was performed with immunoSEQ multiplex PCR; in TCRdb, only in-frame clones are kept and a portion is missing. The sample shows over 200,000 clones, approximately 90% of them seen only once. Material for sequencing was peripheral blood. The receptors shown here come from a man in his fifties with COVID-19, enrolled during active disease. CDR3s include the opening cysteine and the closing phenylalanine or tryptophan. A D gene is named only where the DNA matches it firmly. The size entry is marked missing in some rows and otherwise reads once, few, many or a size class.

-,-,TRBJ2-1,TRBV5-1,CASSLPGQGEQFF,TGCGCCAGCAGCTTGCCGGGACAAGGTGAGCAGTTCTTC
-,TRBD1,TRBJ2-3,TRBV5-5,CASSFRQGTDTQYF,TGTGCCAGCAGCTTCAGACAGGGAACAGATACGCAGTATTTT
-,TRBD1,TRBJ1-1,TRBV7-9,CASSPRTGGVEAFF,TGTGCCAGCAGCCCACGGACAGGGGGCGTTGAAGCTTTCTTT
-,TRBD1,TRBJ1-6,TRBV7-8,CASSLARTGNSPLHF,TGTGCCAGCAGCTTAGCCCGGACAGGGAATTCACCCCTCCACTTT
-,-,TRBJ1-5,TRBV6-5,CASSLTGLEPQHF,TGTGCCAGCAGTCTTACAGGGCTTGAGCCCCAGCATTTT
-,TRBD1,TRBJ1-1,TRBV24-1,CATSVFRGLDTEAFF,TGTGCCACCAGTGTTTTCAGGGGGTTAGACACTGAAGCTTTCTTT
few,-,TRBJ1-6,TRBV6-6,CASSYGLSSYNSPLHF,TGTGCCAGCAGTTATGGGCTGAGCTCCTATAATTCACCCCTCCACTTT
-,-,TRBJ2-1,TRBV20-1,CSASRGFDNEQFF,TGCAGTGCTAGTCGGGGGTTTGACAATGAGCAGTTCTTC
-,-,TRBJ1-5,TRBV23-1,CASRSPRLQHF,TGCGCCAGCAGATCCCCCAGACTCCAGCATTTT
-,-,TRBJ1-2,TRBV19,CASSIDRNYGYTF,TGTGCCAGTAGTATTGACAGGAACTATGGCTACACCTTC
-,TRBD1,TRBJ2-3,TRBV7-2,CASSLAFDRAADTQYF,TGTGCCAGCAGCTTAGCTTTTGACAGGGCGGCAGATACGCAGTATTTT
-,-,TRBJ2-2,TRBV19,CASSLGTPNTGELFF,TGTGCCAGTAGTCTTGGGACACCGAACACCGGGGAGCTGTTTTTT
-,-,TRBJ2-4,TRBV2,CASSEAAANPAKNIQYF,TGTGCCAGCAGTGAAGCGGCAGCGAATCCAGCCAAAAACATTCAGTACTTC
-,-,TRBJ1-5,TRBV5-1,CASSLSGDNQPQHF,TGCGCCAGCAGCTTGTCCGGGGACAATCAGCCCCAGCATTTT
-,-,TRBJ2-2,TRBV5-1,CASRELATDTGELFF,TGCGCCAGCCGAGAACTAGCTACCGACACCGGGGAGCTGTTTTTT
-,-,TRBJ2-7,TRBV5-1,CASSLVIQPGEQYF,TGCGCCAGCAGCTTGGTTATACAGCCCGGCGAGCAGTACTTC
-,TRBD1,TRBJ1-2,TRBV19,CASSMGQGFLANYGYTF,TGTGCCAGTAGTATGGGACAGGGTTTTTTAGCTAACTATGGCTACACCTTC
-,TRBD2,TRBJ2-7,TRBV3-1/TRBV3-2,CASSQGGLAGFYEQYF,TGTGCCAGCAGCCAAGGTGGACTAGCGGGTTTCTACGAGCAGTACTTC
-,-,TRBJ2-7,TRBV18,CASSPLPMTGTEQYF,TGTGCCAGCTCACCACTCCCCATGACAGGAACCGAGCAGTACTTC
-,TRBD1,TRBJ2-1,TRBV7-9,CASSARDRNYNEQFF,TGTGCCAGCAGCGCCCGGGACAGAAACTACAATGAGCAGTTCTTC
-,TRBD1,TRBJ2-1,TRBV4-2,CASSQAMGQTYSEQFF,TGTGCCAGCAGCCAAGCCATGGGACAGACATATAGTGAGCAGTTCTTC
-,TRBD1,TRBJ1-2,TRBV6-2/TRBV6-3,CASSYRQGRGYTF,TGTGCCAGCAGTTACCGACAGGGAAGAGGCTACACCTTC
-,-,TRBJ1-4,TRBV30,CAWSLRQPNEKLFF,TGTGCCTGGAGTCTGAGGCAGCCTAATGAAAAACTGTTTTTT
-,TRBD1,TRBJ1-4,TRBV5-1,CASSRDRGHATNEKLFF,TGCGCCAGCAGTCGGGACAGGGGACATGCAACTAATGAAAAACTGTTTTTT
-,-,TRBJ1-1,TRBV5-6,CASSLWGAEAFF,TGTGCCAGCAGCTTATGGGGCGCTGAAGCTTTCTTT
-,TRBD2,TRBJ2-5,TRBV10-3,CAISESTGGETQYF,TGTGCCATCAGTGAGTCGACGGGGGGGGAGACCCAGTACTTC
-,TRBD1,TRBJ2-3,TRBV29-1,CSVEIGGADTQYF,TGCAGCGTTGAAATAGGGGGCGCAGATACGCAGTATTTT
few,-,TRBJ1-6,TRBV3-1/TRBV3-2,CASSQEGVRSSYNSPLHF,TGTGCCAGCAGCCAAGAGGGCGTCAGAAGCTCCTATAATTCACCCCTCCACTTT
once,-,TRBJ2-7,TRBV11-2,CASSRAGENYEQYF,TGTGCCAGCTCGAGGGCAGGGGAAAACTACGAGCAGTACTTC
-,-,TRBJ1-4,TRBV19,CASTWGQPAREKLFF,TGTGCCAGTACCTGGGGGCAGCCAGCTAGGGAAAAACTGTTTTTT
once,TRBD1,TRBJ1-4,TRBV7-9,CASSLGQGYATNEKLFF,TGTGCCAGCAGCTTGGGACAGGGTTATGCAACTAATGAAAAACTGTTTTTT
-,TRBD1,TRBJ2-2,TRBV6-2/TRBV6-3,CASSYEAGGATGELFF,TGTGCCAGCAGTTACGAGGCAGGGGGCGCAACCGGGGAGCTGTTTTTT
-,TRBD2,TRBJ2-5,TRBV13,CASSPSGSTETQYF,TGTGCCAGCAGCCCTAGCGGGAGTACTGAGACCCAGTACTTC
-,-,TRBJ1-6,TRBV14,CASSQGRSPLHF,TGTGCCAGCAGCCAAGGTCGTTCACCCCTCCACTTT
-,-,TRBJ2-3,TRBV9,CASSVEASDTDTQYF,TGTGCCAGCAGCGTAGAGGCTAGCGATACAGATACGCAGTATTTT
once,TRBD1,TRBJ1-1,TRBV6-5,CASSYSGQGLNEAFF,TGTGCCAGCAGTTACTCGGGACAGGGCCTTAATGAAGCTTTCTTT
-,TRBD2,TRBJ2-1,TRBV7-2,CDSAGGHTEQFF,TGTGATTCCGCGGGAGGGCACACTGAGCAGTTCTTC
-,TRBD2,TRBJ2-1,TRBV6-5,CASSSPSSGRINEQFF,TGTGCCAGCAGTTCCCCCTCTAGCGGGAGAATCAATGAGCAGTTCTTC
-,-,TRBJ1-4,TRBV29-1,CSVDTTGLSEKLFF,TGCAGCGTGGATACTACAGGGCTTAGTGAAAAACTGTTTTTT
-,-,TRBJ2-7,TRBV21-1,CASSTPQGTRTSGRFCYEQYF,TGTGCCAGCAGCACTCCACAGGGGACCCGGACTAGCGGGAGATTTTGCTACGAGCAGTACTTC
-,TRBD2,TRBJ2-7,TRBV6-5,CASSTLAGGYEQYF,TGTGCCAGCAGCACCCTAGCGGGGGGCTACGAGCAGTACTTC
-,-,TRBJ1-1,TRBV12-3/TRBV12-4,CASTGILGTEAFF,TGTGCCAGTACAGGGATTCTGGGAACTGAAGCTTTCTTT
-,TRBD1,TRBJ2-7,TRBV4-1,CASSRLQGSSYEQYF,TGCGCCAGCAGCCGCTTACAGGGGAGCTCCTACGAGCAGTACTTC
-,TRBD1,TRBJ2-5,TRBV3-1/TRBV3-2,CASSQWTGGETQYF,TGTGCCAGCAGCCAATGGACAGGGGGAGAGACCCAGTACTTC
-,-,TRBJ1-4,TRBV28,CASTVSNEKLFF,TGTGCCAGTACAGTGTCTAATGAAAAACTGTTTTTT
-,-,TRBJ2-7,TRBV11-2,CASSLATENRYEQYF,TGTGCCAGCAGCTTAGCGACAGAAAATCGCTACGAGCAGTACTTC
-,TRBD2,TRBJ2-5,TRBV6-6,CASSPKGETSGKETQYF,TGTGCCAGCAGTCCGAAGGGGGAAACTAGCGGTAAAGAGACCCAGTACTTC
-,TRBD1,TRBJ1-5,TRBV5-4,CASSFQGADQPQHF,TGTGCCAGCAGCTTTCAGGGGGCGGATCAGCCCCAGCATTTT
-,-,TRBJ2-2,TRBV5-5,CASSLAVTTNTGELFF,TGTGCCAGCAGCTTGGCAGTAACAACGAACACCGGGGAGCTGTTTTTT
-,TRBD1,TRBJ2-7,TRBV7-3,CASSLSPGQGYEQYF,TGTGCCAGCAGCTTAAGCCCTGGACAGGGGTACGAGCAGTACTTC
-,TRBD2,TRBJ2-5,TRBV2,CASSAPLAGLQETQYF,TGTGCCAGCAGTGCCCCACTAGCGGGGCTTCAAGAGACCCAGTACTTC
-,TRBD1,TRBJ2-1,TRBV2,CASMKRDRNDEQFF,TGTGCCAGCATGAAACGGGACAGAAACGATGAGCAGTTCTTC
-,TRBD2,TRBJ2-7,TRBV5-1,CASSLGLAGGIPFEQYF,TGCGCCAGCAGCTTGGGACTAGCGGGGGGTATCCCATTCGAGCAGTACTTC
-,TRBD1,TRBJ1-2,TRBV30,CAWSFPGGANYGYTF,TGTGCCTGGAGTTTCCCAGGGGGCGCGAACTATGGCTACACCTTC
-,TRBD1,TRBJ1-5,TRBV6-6,CASSDRDWQPQHF,TGTGCCAGCTCGGACAGGGACTGGCAGCCCCAGCATTTT
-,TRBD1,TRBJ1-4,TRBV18,CASSLNRGPNEKLFF,TGTGCCAGCTCACTCAACAGGGGTCCCAATGAAAAACTGTTTTTT
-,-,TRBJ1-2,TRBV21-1,CASSKSTDSRDSLSGYTF,TGTGCCAGCAGCAAAAGTACGGATTCACGGGACAGTCTAAGTGGCTACACCTTC
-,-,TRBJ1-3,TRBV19,CASSPRGSGNTIYF,TGTGCCAGTTCCCCCAGGGGCTCTGGAAACACCATATATTTT